What follows are 9 T cell receptor gamma chains derived from one specimen sequenced in a study of gamma-delta chains in newborns, infants, children. TCRdb reran clone calling via CATT on the reads. The sample lists roughly 500 gamma-chain clones; approximately 38% were seen once. The sequenced sample consisted of blood. These receptors came from a child who was a newborn, infant or young child, either healthy, febrile or measles-vaccinated (not recorded which).

For this clone: One base away lies a much larger clone, so this may be a sequencing read error. The V gene is TRGV8, the J gene TRGJP1. No J gene is reported in TCRdb; it was inferred here by comparing the DNA with germline. The CDR3 covers 14 residues. The V gene's germline CDR1 is VENAVY and CDR2 YDSYNSRV. Trimming cost V 0 bases and J 5 bases; bases outside gene matches: 3. CDR3 sequence (DNA): TGTGCCACCTGGGATAGGCCAACTGGTTGGTTCAAGATATTT. It translates to CATWDRPTGWFKIF.

With respect to this clone: A read error likely explains this, since a far larger clone differs by one base. Other DNA sequences from this sample encode an identical CDR3 as well. CDR3 DNA: TGTGCCACCTGGGATACCACGGGTTGGTTCAAGATATTT. It yields the protein CATWDTTGWFKIF. The chain couples TRGV8 to TRGJP1. The germline V gene encodes CDR1 VENAVY and CDR2 YDSYNSRV. The CDR3 sequence is 13 residues long.

This clone is termed large (0.1 to 1%). The chain joins TRGV2 to TRGJ1 or TRGJ2. Germline V CDR1 and CDR2: EGSNGY, YDSYNSKV. CDR3 length: 15 amino acids. Trimming at V came to 0 bases and at J to 0 bases, leaving 5 bases not matched to a gene. CDR3 DNA: TGTGCCACCTGGGACGGGCCTCCGAATTATTATAAGAAACTCTTT. Amino acid sequence: CATWDGPPNYYKKLF.

In its sample, this clone ranks as large. The V gene is TRGV9, the J gene TRGJP. The CDR3 length is 17 residues. V lost 0 bases and J lost 6; bases outside the gene matches: 5. Germline CDR1 reads GITISATS; CDR2 reads ISYDGTV (reference sequence). The CDR3 reads CALWEVHGELGKKIKVF. The CDR3 DNA reads TGTGCCTTGTGGGAGGTGCACGGAGAGTTGGGCAAAAAAATCAAGGTATTT.

On this clone: Sequence at one end of the junction differs from germline and may be a read error. This chain joins TRGV5 and TRGJP1. TCRdb does not report a J gene; here it was assigned by matching the DNA to germline references. The CDR3 extends over 15 amino acids. In germline, CDR1 is VINAFY, CDR2 YDVSNSKD. The DNA of the CDR3 is TGCGCCACCTGGGACAGGCATACCACTGGTCGGTTCAAGATATTT. Amino acids: CATWDRHTTGRFKIF.

This clone was seen a single time. The rearrangement links TRGV9 to TRGJP. The J gene, missing from TCRdb, was assigned here through DNA to germline matching. CDR1 is GITISATS, CDR2 ISYDGTV, per germline (reference sequence). Germline trimming cut 3 bases from V and 7 bases from J; bases unmatched to any gene: 9. This CDR3 has 17 amino acids. The CDR3 reads CALWELPRELGKKIKVF. DNA for the CDR3: TGTGCCTTGTGGGAGTTACCAAGGGAGTTGGGCAAAAAAATCAAGGTATTT.

In its sample, this clone ranks as large (0.1 to 1%). A far more abundant clone sits one base away, making this likely a read error. The same CDR3 can be traced to other DNA sequences in this sample. The V gene is TRGV9, the J gene TRGJP. TCRdb is silent on the J gene; assignment here came from matching the DNA to germline. The CDR3 spans 16 residues. The junction had 1 base not matched to a gene; V was cut back by 1 base and J by 4 bases. Looked up from germline, CDR1 is GITISATS and CDR2 is ISYDGTV (reference sequence). The CDR3 sequence is CALWEVQELGKKIKVF. The CDR3 DNA reads TGTGCCTTGTGGGAGGTTCAAGAGTTGGGCAAAAAAATCAAGGTATTT.

As for this clone: This may be a read error, as it is one base from a much larger clone. The V gene is TRGV9, the J gene TRGJP. TCRdb offers no J gene call, so here the DNA was matched to germline to obtain one. Trimming removed 0 bases from V and 9 bases from J; junction bases left unmatched: 2. The length of the CDR3 is 15 residues. Germline V lookup: CDR1 GITISATS, CDR2 ISYDGTV (reference sequence). In DNA, the CDR3 is TGTGCCTTGTGGGAGGTGGGGTTGGGCAAAAAAATCAAGGTATTT. It codes for CALWEVGLGKKIKVF.

In its sample, this clone was seen a few times. The DNA is omitted, as the CDR3 cannot be located on it reliably, and the CDR3 follows TCRdb's listing. CDR3 in amino acids: CATWDGIIRNSLAVEQHLLSQVSIGRIQHF. The J gene has no call, while the V gene is TRGV2. Germline V gene data show CDR1 as EGSNGY and CDR2 as YDSYNSKV. From its first to its last residue, the CDR3 has 30 amino acids.